The clone carrying this T cell receptor (beta chain) has ten or more counts. Using RNA transcripts as the source, TCR beta CDR3 regions were amplified. HTBI primers were the set used in a first-round RT-PCR of the TCR CDR3. TCRdb redid the calling of the multiplex PCR reads with MiXCR, one entry per CDR3 protein. The sample gives 600,000 to 650,000 distinct CDR3 sequences, around 21% of which show up once; around a third is in the top ten. This entry belongs to a study of T cells in Graves' hyperthyroidism and ophthalmopathy. The germline V and J ends were trimmed by 4 bases and 4 bases, with 14 bases remaining between them. This CDR3 is 15 amino acids long.

The rearrangement joins TRBV12-3 or TRBV12-4 to TRBJ1-5, with unresolved D. The material sequenced was blood. The receptor comes from a man aged 25-45 years with Graves' ophthalmopathy. Written as DNA, the CDR3 is TGTGCCAGCAGTTCCCGGTCCCTCCTAAATCAGCCCCAGCATTTT. It is translated as CASSSRSLLNQPQHF.